The source of this T cell receptor beta chain is a study of T cell responses to AZD1222 COVID-19 vaccine listed by TCRdb under 2021. About the study as a whole: AZD1222 recipients with second doses at about 4 weeks or about 12 weeks were pooled, because spike-specific TCR depth and breadth did not differ between schedules. Enrollment into the trials was organized by age into subgroups of 18-55, 56-69 and 70-plus years, and those subgroups contained roughly 140, 27 and 60 TCR-sequenced participants, respectively. TCR sequencing was performed for about 250 trial participants, of whom 200 to 220 were given two doses of AZD1222 and some 26 were given two doses of MenACWY control vaccine. General findings and caveats noted by the study authors: The 56-69-year group was small, and its depth increase did not reach significance, likely because of low power. CD4 TCRs associated with the vaccine covered the entire spike protein, and the dominant responses were in regions 160-218 and 743-854. Epitopes outside the regions mutated in the B.1.351 and B.1.1.7 variants were reportedly recognized by nearly half of the unique spike-specific TCRs. After two AZD1222 doses, both the breadth and the depth of spike-specific TCRs were significantly higher than at day 0 and than in MenACWY recipients. Most participants were white British and females outnumbered males, and the authors suggested that clonal diversity may have been underestimated. Conclusions about previously exposed vaccinees are limited because only six or seven AZD1222 recipients were SARS-CoV-2 seropositive at baseline. No day 14 peak-response samples were available, so repertoires were characterized only after the peak T cell response.

V is trimmed back by 5 bases and J by 6 bases, and the junction contains 9 bases that no gene match accounts for. From the germline V gene, CDR1 is SGHTA and CDR2 is FQGTGA. The CDR3 covers 15 residues, taking in both the cysteine and the phenylalanine. Solely the CDR3 DNA is kept, with 45 bases framed from the first base. In regard to this clone: Its target antigen remains unknown. Qualities for individual bases were not recorded, and no much larger clone is one base off.

The CDR3 regions of human TCRbeta chains were analyzed by immunosequencing. As for the original processing: TCRs in the repertoires were matched against a reference library of SARS-CoV-2-specific TCRs that had been generated with the MIRA antigen-specificity platform. Breadth meant the fraction of unique TCRs that were SARS-CoV-2-associated, whereas depth meant the fraction of total T cells that were SARS-CoV-2-associated. Using the MIRA data, each spike-specific TCR was mapped to the spike region that the TCR reacts to and placed in a CD4 or CD8 class. Log10-transformed breadth and depth values were compared by one-way ANOVA with Sidak's multiple comparisons tests. TCRdb provides this immuneACCESS table in a form limited to in-frame rearrangements. Some clones are lacking; in checked studies, under half of them reflect an unresolved V gene, and why the rest are absent is not known. V and J calls and clone size follow that table, whereas D and trimming were derived from the DNA. The sample yields some 100,000 clones; 90% to 95% were counted once. Around 7.5% of the sample belongs to the ten largest clones.

Taken with the paper, the label for time point translates to: baseline before first vaccination. The vaccinee samples were drawn from two UK trials, COV001 and COV002, one of which was a single-blind randomized controlled phase 2/3 trial testing AZD1222 (ChAdOx1 nCoV-19) in healthy adults. For TCRbeta chain sequencing, PBMC samples were collected from trial participants at day 0 and at day 28 after the second dose. This clonotype originated in an adult in good health. Recombination linked TRBV7-3 to TRBJ2-1, with TRBD2 identical over 8 junction bases. The source was peripheral blood, collected on day 0 of AZD1222 vaccination. The nucleotide sequence reads TGTGCCAGCAGCCTCACCGGGACTAGAGGCAATGAGCAGTTCTTC. Its amino acids are CASSLTGTRGNEQFF.